The count of the clone carrying this T cell receptor beta chain is one. Its antigen is unknown. Here immunoSEQ multiplex PCR was the method, and the copy in TCRdb shows in-frame clones only, minus some. The table shows 45,000 to 50,000 clones, with 80% to 95% occurring only once. Autoimmune disease history or systemic immunosuppression was exclusionary. This specimen comes from a study of OX40 agonist ivuxolimab in advanced cancers. Background on the study: The mean age was approximately 60 years, ranging from 23 to 79, with around four fifths of participants male. Broader study findings: Compared with others, partial responders at 0.1-3.0 mg/kg displayed clonal expansion among the lowest.

The CDR3 contains 14 residues. Germline CDR1 and CDR2: MNHNS and SASEGT. Trimming removed 4 bases from V and 2 bases from J, with 8 bases in between. This sequence was found in an adult with an advanced solid tumor such as melanoma, head and neck, liver or kidney cancer. The sample was CD4+ or CD8+ T cells sorted from blood, taken in a trial of the OX40 agonist ivuxolimab. The V call is TRBV6-1, the J call TRBJ2-2; possible D gene TRBD2, 6 bases. The CDR3 DNA reads as TGTGCCAGCAGTGTGGGACTTAACACCGGGGAGCTGTTTTTT. Encoded protein: CASSVGLNTGELFF.